This T cell receptor beta chain was captured in a study of metastatic and nonmetastatic thyroid tumors. On the study more broadly: Repertoires from malignant and benign thyroid patients were compared across blood and tumor or nodule tissue.

Before thyroid surgery, none of the patients had received any treatment. Methods used by the authors: Researchers built a distant-metastasis classifier for papillary thyroid cancer that drew on CDR3 differences across clinicopathological groups. TCRdb redid the clone calls on the PCR reads using MiXCR. TCRdb, not the authors, supplied the V and J calls. The sample holds tens of thousands of clones, about 20% seen once. On this clone itself: A read error may account for a junction end that differs from germline.

Material for sequencing was blood. The sequence derives from a female donor with papillary thyroid cancer or a benign thyroid nodule (not recorded which). Some clones in this sample may be carry-over from other donors' samples.

CDR3 loop: CAWSFVNTGELLF. The CDR3 DNA follows: TGTGCCTGGAGCTTTGTGAACACCGGGGAGCTGCTTTTT. This chain uses TRBV30 with TRBJ2-2, with D possibly TRBD2 on 5 matching bases. The CDR3 covers 13 residues. Germline V gene sequence: CDR1 GTSNPN, CDR2 SVGIG (reference sequence).